This is a list of T cell receptor beta chains from one sample in a study of T cells in Graves' hyperthyroidism and ophthalmopathy. TCRdb passed the multiplex PCR reads through MiXCR, listing each CDR3 protein once. This sample has fewer than 400,000 distinct CDR3 sequences, with approximately 15% found just once. The sequenced material came from blood. The source of these receptors is a woman between 18 and 30 years old with Graves' hyperthyroidism that later progressed to Graves' ophthalmopathy. Each CDR3 is given with its conserved first and last residue. Each record gives: J gene, V gene, CDR3 protein.

>TRBJ2-7|TRBV5-1
CASSLDLAASAYEQYF
>TRBJ2-1|TRBV28
CASSSLSGRTYNEQFF
>TRBJ2-3|TRBV5-4
CATTRGTDTQYF
>TRBJ1-1|TRBV3-1
CASSLKGATGAFF
>TRBJ1-1|TRBV4-1
CASSQGALDRNTEAFF
>TRBJ1-5|TRBV6-2/TRBV6-3
CASSYVLGTGYQPQHF
>TRBJ2-5|TRBV20-1
CSATSAGLDHGAQYF
>TRBJ1-5|TRBV24-1
CATSDSGTGDGQPQHF
>TRBJ2-7|TRBV20-1
CSARGDQGAGSYEQYF
>TRBJ2-1|TRBV13
CASSTVNVNEQFF
>TRBJ2-2|TRBV2
CASSAGTSGGELFF
>TRBJ2-5|TRBV24-1
CATSKRGGAFQETQYF
>TRBJ2-1|TRBV5-1
CASSLAGGAKQFF
>TRBJ2-3|TRBV20-1
CSALSISGVDTQYF
>TRBJ1-4|TRBV15
CATSRDHEKLFF
>TRBJ2-7|TRBV19
CASSIVAGASYEQYF
>TRBJ1-2|TRBV2
CASITGGAWGYTF
>TRBJ2-5|TRBV4-2
CASSPKAGEGIWTQYF
>TRBJ1-2|TRBV28
CASSRQGTDYGYTF
>TRBJ1-5|TRBV12-3/TRBV12-4
CASSLRGPNQPQHF
>TRBJ1-5|TRBV7-2
CASSVQGSHSNQPQHF
>TRBJ2-2|TRBV27
CASSGSNTGELFF
>TRBJ2-3|TRBV2
CASSERGTSGSPTDTQYF
>TRBJ2-7|TRBV5-1
CASISGTGETAEQYF
>TRBJ2-1|TRBV27
CATRGSEQFF
>TRBJ2-5|TRBV28
CASSLLDRGRQETQYF
>TRBJ2-5|TRBV5-1
CASSLGTRVQETQYF
>TRBJ2-7|TRBV2
CASTSVGSSEQYF
>TRBJ2-5|TRBV3-1
CASSQVEDPRETQYF
>TRBJ2-2|TRBV28
CASNQGYTGELFF
>TRBJ2-6|TRBV28
CASSFGAASGANVLTF
>TRBJ1-2|TRBV5-1
CASSPGGDRAYGYTF
>TRBJ1-6|TRBV27
CASSLRGSYNSPLHF
>TRBJ1-1|TRBV7-2
CASSLMFGGNTEAFF
>TRBJ2-2|TRBV29-1
CSVERPVGGEPFF
>TRBJ2-7|TRBV6-1
CASSHGQEQYF
>TRBJ1-4|TRBV4-1
CASSQTGEKLFF
>TRBJ1-6|TRBV13
CASSALTANSPLHF
>TRBJ1-1|TRBV20-1
CSAGTGINTEAFF
>TRBJ2-1|TRBV5-1
CASSLAMGQGFNEQFF
>TRBJ1-4|TRBV18
CASSPLEQLNEKLFF
>TRBJ2-3|TRBV25-1
CASRRAQPPDTQYF
>TRBJ2-7|TRBV25-1
CASSDRTGNGYEQYF
>TRBJ1-1|TRBV6-1
CASSRPGAQGTEAFF
>TRBJ2-7|TRBV27
CASSHTSLGNEQYF
>TRBJ2-3|TRBV5-5
CASSLWGSSTDTQYF
>TRBJ2-7|TRBV2
CASSEARYSYEQYF
>TRBJ2-1|TRBV27
CASSLRVYNEQFF
>TRBJ1-1|TRBV5-1
CASSSNRGQVAFF
>TRBJ1-2|TRBV6-1
CASSTSWDRNYGYTF
>TRBJ1-3|TRBV4-2
CASSQEQGATGNTIYF
>TRBJ2-5|TRBV7-2
CASSPAPLAGGGETQYF
>TRBJ2-2|TRBV12-3/TRBV12-4
CASSRSGRAAGELFF